The clone carrying this T cell receptor beta chain appeared a few times. The sample belongs to a study of T cell repertoires in cytomegalovirus infection. From the reads, TCRdb called clonotypes with MiXCR, one entry per CDR3 protein. Of under 800,000 distinct CDR3 sequences listed, about 24% are singletons. V was cut by 5 bases and J by 4 bases, with 15 bases left in between. Per the germline V gene, CDR1 is SEHNR and CDR2 is FQNEAQ (reference sequence). CDR3 length equals 15 residues. The TCR originated in a human donor in good health (CMV status not recorded). Some clones in this sample may be carry-over from other donors' samples. Sequencing was done on a sample of CD8+ T cells from PBMCs. V usage is TRBV7-9 and J usage is TRBJ1-5, with D possibly being TRBD1 (5 bases). The chain's CDR3 is CASSLPGLGNQPQHF. CDR3 DNA: TGTGCCAGCAGCCTCCCGGGACTGGGAAATCAGCCCCAGCATTTT. The whole variable domain, filled in from reference TRBV7-9 and TRBJ1-5, reads DTGVSQNPRHKITKRGQNVTFRCDPISEHNRLYWYRQTLGQGPEFLTYFQNEAQLEKSRLLSDRFSAERPKGSFSTLEIQRTEQGDSAMYLCASSLPGLGNQPQHFGDGTRLSIL.